Sequencing of this T cell receptor (beta chain) was carried out in a study of cytomegalovirus exposure and HLA in healthy donors. V lost 2 bases, J lost 7 bases, and 2 bases stayed unmatched. Germline V gene data show CDR1 as WSHSY and CDR2 as SAAADI. CDR3 length: 14 residues. Study findings and constraints: Analysis was carried out at a later point, and it linked a missense DCLRE1C variant to TCR beta V- and J-gene trimming.

As for this clone: The antigen remains unidentified.

In the PCR, 60 Vbeta and 13 Jbeta primers were used. Assay used: immunoSEQ multiplex PCR; TCRdb lists only in-frame clones, some missing. The sample has more than 85,000 clones; around three quarters are singletons. Sequencing input: PBMCs. This receptor was identified in a female donor in good health and CMV-seropositive. V usage is TRBV10-2 and J usage is TRBJ2-1; TRBD2 matches at 10 bases. The CDR3 nucleotides read TGCGCCAGCAGTGAGCTAGCGGGAGCGAATGAGCAGTTCTTC. Amino acid sequence: CASSELAGANEQFF.